Shown below are 29 T cell receptor beta chains from a single sample sequenced in a study of blood T cell repertoires in COVID-19. Generated by immunoSEQ multiplex PCR, the TCRdb table keeps only in-frame clones and is missing some. The table includes tens of thousands of clones, roughly nine tenths detected once. The sequenced sample was peripheral blood. The receptors here all came from a human donor with acute or convalescent COVID-19. The donor label of this sample is uncertain.

The J gene is TRBJ2-2, the V gene TRBV11-3; maybe TRBD1 (7 bases). V was pared by 8 bases and J by 5 bases, with 18 bases between. CDR1 is SGHNT, CDR2 YENEEA, per germline. CDR3 length: 15 amino acids. CDR3 region: CASGRGEKWTGELFF. In nucleotides, the CDR3 is TGTGCCAGCGGCAGGGGGGAAAAATGGACCGGGGAGCTGTTTTTT.

V is TRBV4-1 and J is TRBJ2-4; 8 positions match TRBD2. Trimming at V came to 0 bases and at J to 8 bases, leaving 6 bases not matched to a gene. From germline, CDR1 is MGHRA and CDR2 YSYEKL. The CDR3 covers 15 residues. The CDR3 reads CASSQDERERDIQYF. The CDR3 region has the DNA TGCGCCAGCAGCCAAGATGAGCGGGAGAGGGACATTCAGTACTTC.

This clone was seen a few times. The chain recombines TRBV28 with TRBJ2-3, with TRBD1 identical over 7 bases. Germline CDR1 reads MDHEN; CDR2 reads SYDVKM. The CDR3 extends over 14 amino acids. V shed 7 bases and J 2 bases; nucleotides not matched to a gene: 6. As DNA, the CDR3 is TGTGCCAGCACTCGGGACAGCCTCACAGATACGCAGTATTTT. Translating it yields CASTRDSLTDTQYF.

The chain links TRBV5-1 to TRBJ2-5; 10 nucleotides align to TRBD2. V was clipped by 5 bases and J by 5 bases; unmatched bases: 12. There are 16 residues in the CDR3. The germline CDR1 and CDR2 sequences are SGHRS and YFSETQ. The CDR3 DNA follows: TGCGCCAGCAGTCCAGATCGGCTAGCGGGAGCGGAGACCCAGTACTTC. It codes for CASSPDRLAGAETQYF.

The V and J genes are TRBV19 and TRBJ1-5; no firm D call. Germline V gives CDR1 LNHDA, CDR2 SQIVND (reference sequence). The CDR3 contains 15 residues. V lost 4 bases and J lost 2, with 12 bases in between. CDR3 loop: CASSSQRAGNQPQHF. For the CDR3, the DNA is TGTGCCAGTAGTAGCCAGCGGGCGGGCAATCAGCCCCAGCATTTT.

The chain combines TRBV12-2 with TRBJ2-5; the D segment call TRBD2 is taken from the table without a DNA check. TRBV12-2 is recorded as a pseudogene. This CDR3 comprises 14 residues. In DNA form, the CDR3 reads TGTGCAAGTCGCCCCGGAGTAAAGCGAGAGACCCAGTACTTC. As protein: CASRPGVKRETQYF.

The gene calls are TRBV10-1 and TRBJ2-2, with D possibly TRBD1 on 5 matching bases. This CDR3 has 14 residues. Per the germline V gene, CDR1 is WNHNN and CDR2 is SYGVQD (reference sequence). V was clipped by 5 bases and J by 6 bases, with 13 bases between them. For the CDR3, the DNA is TGCGCCAGCAGTCCAGGGTTTCGGGCCGGGGAGCTGTTTTTT. This gives the protein CASSPGFRAGELFF.

The V call is TRBV6-5, the J call TRBJ1-2; D not certain. The CDR3 contains 12 residues. V was clipped by 6 bases and J by 6 bases, with 11 bases between them. The germline CDR1 and CDR2 sequences are MNHEY and SVGAGI. As DNA, the CDR3 is TGTGCCAGCAGCGGGAGTGTTCATGGCTACACCTTC. Encoded protein: CASSGSVHGYTF.

The chain employs TRBV7-9 and TRBJ1-2; D might be TRBD1 (5 bases). V shed 4 bases and J shed 0 bases, with 18 bases lying between them. Germline values: CDR1 SEHNR, CDR2 FQNEAQ (reference sequence). The CDR3 totals 17 residues. The CDR3, as DNA: TGTGCCAGCAGCTCCTTGTACACAGGAGACCCTAACTATGGCTACACCTTC. Translation gives CASSSLYTGDPNYGYTF.

There are a few counts of this clone. CDR3 DNA: TGTGCCAGTAGTCGCTTGCTCGGAGGGAAACTGTTTTTT. As protein: CASSRLLGGKLFF. The V gene is TRBV19, the J gene TRBJ1-4; no clear D. CDR3 length equals 13 residues. V was cut by 5 bases and J by 11 bases, with 15 bases left in between. Germline CDR1 LNHDA, CDR2 SQIVND (reference sequence).

J is TRBJ1-4 and V is TRBV4-2; 12 bases are shared with TRBD1. The CDR3 totals 19 residues. V gave up 4 bases and J gave up 7 bases; unmatched junction bases: 16. Germline-derived CDR1 and CDR2 are LGHNA and YNFKEQ. The CDR3 sequence: CASSRGYRDRGLPGEKLFF. DNA of the CDR3: TGTGCCAGCAGCCGCGGGTACCGGGACAGGGGGCTCCCTGGTGAAAAACTGTTTTTT.

This clone was observed once. Here the CDR3 DNA reads TGTGCCAGCTCACCACCAGCAAGCCTTCACGGCAATCAGCCCCAGCATTTT. It is translated as CASSPPASLHGNQPQHF. The genes are TRBV18 and TRBJ1-5, with D unclear. Germline CDR1 and CDR2: KGHSH and LQKENI. Trimming took off 0 bases at V and 2 bases at J, with 14 bases between the two ends. This CDR3 has 17 residues.

The chain is built from TRBV21-1 and TRBJ2-7; TRBD2 is the table's D call, not checked against the DNA. TRBV21-1 is annotated as a pseudogene. This CDR3 has 15 residues. This chain's CDR3 is CASSKAAGNPNEQYF. CDR3 nucleotide sequence: TGTGCCAGCAGCAAAGCTGCCGGGAACCCCAACGAGCAGTACTTC.

Here the CDR3 reads CASSLGQWDEQFF. As DNA, the CDR3 is TGCGCCAGCAGCTTGGGACAGTGGGATGAGCAGTTCTTC. The gene calls are TRBV5-1 and TRBJ2-1, with D possibly being TRBD1 (5 bases). Trimming pared 0 bases from V and 8 bases from J, leaving 9 bases between. CDR1 SGHRS and CDR2 YFSETQ come from the germline V gene. The CDR3 sequence is 13 residues long.

V usage is TRBV11-2 and J usage is TRBJ1-1; D is unclear. The germline V gene encodes CDR1 SGHAT and CDR2 FQNNGV. The germline V and J ends were trimmed by 2 bases and 2 bases, with 3 bases remaining between them. This CDR3 spans 12 amino acids. This CDR3 reads CASSLINTEAFF. The CDR3 DNA reads TGTGCCAGCAGCTTAATAAACACTGAAGCTTTCTTT.

The V call is TRBV7-3, the J call TRBJ1-3, with unresolved D. CDR1 is SGHTA, CDR2 FQGTGA, per germline. The length of the CDR3 is 12 residues. The V end lost 6 bases, the J end lost 3 bases, and 6 bases lay between the germline ends. CDR3 sequence (DNA): TGTGCCAGCAGTCCCAGTGGAAACACCATATATTTT. Its protein is CASSPSGNTIYF.

V gene TRBV11-3 combines with J gene TRBJ2-7; 11 bases align to TRBD2. The ends lost 5 bases at V and 3 bases at J; junction bases unmatched: 6. Germline assignment: CDR1 SGHNT and CDR2 YENEEA. This CDR3 region has 15 residues. CDR3 sequence (DNA): TGTGCCAGCAGCCGTCTTGGACTAGCGGGCTACGAGCAGTACTTC. Residues: CASSRLGLAGYEQYF. Combining the CDR3 with reference TRBV11-3 and TRBJ2-7 gives the whole variable domain EAGVVQSPRYKIIEKKQPVAFWCNPISGHNTLYWYLQNLGQGPELLIRYENEEAVDDSQLPKDRFSAERLKGVDSTLKIQPAELGDSAVYLCASSRLGLAGYEQYFGPGTRLTVT.

On this clone itself: Other DNA sequences in this specimen translate into the identical CDR3. The chain links TRBV6-5 to TRBJ2-3; unclear D gene. With 5 bases removed from V and 6 bases from J, the gap between germline ends came to 6 bases. The CDR3 extends over 11 amino acids. CDR1 and CDR2 from the germline V gene are MNHEY and SVGAGI. The CDR3 DNA follows: TGTGCCAGCAGTCCTAAGGATACGCAGTATTTT. Its protein is CASSPKDTQYF.

J is TRBJ2-1 and V is TRBV29-1; 9 bases match TRBD1. After removal of 7 bases from V and 4 bases from J, the junction contained 8 bases not matched to a gene. The CDR3 extends over 14 amino acids. Germline CDR1 reads SQVTM; CDR2 reads ANQGSEA. The CDR3 spells CSAITGGRYNEQFF. The DNA of the CDR3 is TGCAGCGCCATCACAGGGGGCCGTTACAATGAGCAGTTCTTC.

In nucleotides, the CDR3 is TGCAGCGTTGAGGGACAGGGTAGCTCCTACGAGCAGTACTTC. Protein: CSVEGQGSSYEQYF. This sequence joins TRBV29-1 and TRBJ2-7; TRBD1 matches at 9 bases. Germline values: CDR1 SQVTM, CDR2 ANQGSEA. Unmatched junction bases numbered 3, after V lost 3 bases and J lost 0 bases. CDR3 length: 14 residues.

This chain links TRBV7-9 with TRBJ2-3; no reliable D call. The CDR3 length is 12 residues. Trimming took off 5 bases at V and 4 bases at J, with 7 bases between the two ends. The germline V gene encodes CDR1 SEHNR and CDR2 FQNEAQ (reference sequence). The CDR3 DNA sequence: TGTGCCAGCAGCCCCCTTTCAGATACGCAGTATTTT. Translating it yields CASSPLSDTQYF.

This rearrangement joins TRBV7-8 to TRBJ2-1; 9 nucleotides align to TRBD1. The V gene end was trimmed by 2 bases and the J gene end by 9 bases; junction bases not matched to a gene: 8. The germline gives CDR1 SGHVS, CDR2 FQNEAQ. The CDR3 is 15 residues long. DNA for the CDR3: TGTGCCAGCAGCTTACTTACACGGGGACAGGGTGAGCAGTTCTTC. It is translated as CASSLLTRGQGEQFF. The full variable domain, completed using reference TRBV7-8 and TRBJ2-1, is GAGVSQSPRYKVAKRGQDVALRCDPISGHVSLFWYQQALGQGPEFLTYFQNEAQLDKSGLPSDRFFAERPEGSVSTLKIQRTQQEDSAVYLCASSLLTRGQGEQFFGPGTRLTVL.

J is TRBJ1-2 and V is TRBV5-1; 9 nucleotides line up with TRBD1. Germline loops: CDR1 SGHRS, CDR2 YFSETQ. V lost 4 bases and J lost 10; bases outside the gene matches: 8. This CDR3 has 13 amino acids. The CDR3 sequence is CASSAGQGIFYTF. The CDR3 bases are TGCGCCAGCAGCGCGGGACAGGGAATATTCTACACCTTC. Filled out from reference TRBV5-1 and TRBJ1-2, the complete variable domain reads KAGVTQTPRYLIKTRGQQVTLSCSPISGHRSVSWYQQTPGQGLQFLFEYFSETQRNKGNFPGRFSGRQFSNSRSEMNVSTLELGDSALYLCASSAGQGIFYTFGSGTRLTVV.

The chain links TRBV5-1 to TRBJ1-3; 9 bases agree with TRBD1. The J segment lost 3 bases and the V segment lost 4 bases, leaving 2 bases of the junction unmatched. CDR1 SGHRS and CDR2 YFSETQ come from the germline V gene. The CDR3 length is 14 residues. CDR3 coding DNA: TGCGCCAGCAGCCGGGACAGGGATGGAAACACCATATATTTT. Protein product: CASSRDRDGNTIYF.

The V call is TRBV9, the J call TRBJ2-1; weak D call: TRBD2 (6 bases). This CDR3 region has 15 residues. The V gene lost 3 bases and the J gene lost 3 bases, with 13 bases spanning the gap. Germline lookup yields CDR1 SGDLS and CDR2 YYNGEE. The CDR3 sequence: CASSENQAGYNEQFF. The CDR3 nucleotides are TGTGCCAGCAGCGAGAACCAAGCGGGCTACAATGAGCAGTTCTTC.

The chain links TRBV5-4 to TRBJ2-6; 14 bases are shared with TRBD2. This CDR3 is 18 amino acids long. Germline CDR1 reads SGHNT; CDR2 reads YYREEE (reference sequence). With V trimmed by 4 bases and J by 2 bases, 5 bases remained unmatched. CDR3 in amino acids: CASSPGLAGAPGANVLTF. The CDR3 DNA sequence: TGTGCCAGCAGCCCGGGACTAGCGGGAGCACCTGGGGCCAACGTCCTGACTTTC.

The rearrangement uses TRBV27 and TRBJ2-5; 8 bases line up with TRBD1. The J segment lost 2 bases and the V segment lost 5 bases, leaving 4 bases of the junction unmatched. The CDR3 extends over 14 amino acids. Germline CDR1 and CDR2: MNHEY and SMNVEV (reference sequence). CDR3 sequence reads: CASSPWTGQETQYF. CDR3 coding DNA: TGTGCCAGCAGTCCCTGGACAGGGCAAGAGACCCAGTACTTC.

This chain's CDR3 is CATSDPTDYGYTF. The CDR3 DNA sequence: TGTGCCACCAGTGACCCGACAGATTATGGCTACACCTTC. J is TRBJ1-2 and V is TRBV24-1; D is possibly TRBD1 (5 bases). The CDR3 contains 13 residues. From germline, CDR1 is KGHDR and CDR2 SFDVKD. The ends were cut back, 4 bases at V and 5 bases at J, with 10 bases in the middle.

This rearrangement joins TRBV19 to TRBJ2-1, with 13 bases aligning to TRBD2. Germline CDR1 LNHDA, CDR2 SQIVND (reference sequence). This CDR3 spans 15 amino acids. The V gene end was trimmed by 9 bases and the J gene end by 0 bases; junction bases not matched to a gene: 2. In DNA form, the CDR3 reads TGTGCCAGCAGACTAGCGGGAGGCTCCTACAATGAGCAGTTCTTC. Translated: CASRLAGGSYNEQFF.